This T cell receptor (beta chain) was profiled in a study of tumor-infiltrating lymphocytes in primary liver carcinoma (dated 2017 in TCRdb). In the study overall: Of the five patients (three men and two women, aged 30 to 69 years), four had hepatocellular carcinoma and one had combined HCC and intrahepatic cholangiocarcinoma. Agilent mRNA microarray profiling was performed on the 20 to 25 tumor region samples to relate TCRbeta repertoire diversity to the local molecular phenotype. A total of roughly 35 specimens from 5 patients, comprising some 25 tumor regions, 5 adjacent noncancerous liver tissues and 5 peripheral blood samples, were covered by TCRbeta repertoire sequencing. Across five regions of each liver tumor, along with adjacent normal tissue and blood, the study brought together TCRbeta repertoire sequencing, expression microarrays and whole-exome sequencing. Technical replicate repertoires showed high reproducibility, with mean shared-clone rates near 0.89 and correlation coefficients above 0.95. The five patients had tumors of stage T1-T3 N0M0, with maximum diameters ranging from about 4.2 to 11 cm. Each sample produced about 3.5 to 8 million productive TCRbeta reads, and read depth showed no significant difference between tissue types.

By share, this clonotype ranks as medium-sized (0.01 to 0.1%). Its antigen is currently not known. There are no base qualities to consult, and no much larger clone falls within one base. Using a constant-region primer and ProtoScript II reverse transcriptase, TCRbeta-specific cDNA was reverse-transcribed from about 460 ng total RNA. TCRbeta libraries were built with three nested multiplex PCR rounds, a slightly modified ARM-PCR procedure. Each of the first two PCR rounds ran for nine to eleven cycles and used multiplex TRBV1-TRBV30 forward primers together with a Cbeta reverse primer. Sample barcodes and Illumina adapters were added in a final 25-cycle PCR with Deep VentR polymerase. Amplicons of 200-500 bp were gel-purified with a QIAquick gel extraction kit before sequencing. TCRbeta amplicons were sequenced on an Illumina HiSeq 2500 with 250-bp paired-end reads. As for the authors' bioinformatics: Quality trimming of reads was performed with Trimmomatic v0.33, and paired reads were merged with FLASH v1.2.11 so that full CDR3 sequences could be recovered. V, D and J germline segments were assigned to the rearranged TCRbeta sequences by MiGEC v1.2.1b. Clonotype statistics and Shannon-Wiener diversity indices were calculated with VDJtools v1.0.0. Except for diversity analysis, only the 250 most abundant clonotypes of each sample were used in subsequent analyses to reduce sampling bias. TCRdb reanalyzed the raw reads on its own, using fastp at Q25 for trimming and MiXCR for clone calling, and kept in-frame beta chains. Merged by CDR3 protein, the rows form single entries marked with the most common genes and DNA. The V and J calls shown here were made by TCRdb, not taken from the authors' results. In this sample the table shows approximately 45,000 distinct CDR3 sequences, around 72% of which occur a single time. The ten largest clones add up to 19% of the sample.

V loses 6 bases of germline sequence and J loses 7 bases, and the interval between the two ends is 15 bases. From the cysteine through the phenylalanine, the CDR3 covers 13 amino acids. Only CDR3 DNA remains: 39 bases, in frame from the first base. CDR1 and CDR2, per the germline V gene, are SQVTM and ANQGSEA. Total RNA and DNA were co-extracted without cell sorting from roughly 20-30 mg of bulk tissue using the AllPrep DNA/RNA mini kit. Surgical resection was performed in China between 2015 and early 2016 on about 5 patients with histopathologically diagnosed primary liver carcinoma. Chronic HBV infection was present in the patients, and the patients were treatment-naive at sampling. Each tumor was sampled at five spatially separated regions: the tumor centre plus the superior, inferior, left-lateral and right-lateral poles. Histological examination found more than 80% viable tumor cells in every tumor sample. Each fresh piece of tumor and adjacent tissue was cut in two, with one half stored in RNAlater at -80 degrees C and the other half sent for histology.

Broad study findings and their caveats: Only about 7-25% of top clones were present in all five regions of a tumor, suggesting spatial heterogeneity of tumor-infiltrating T cells. A significantly larger repertoire fraction was made up by the top 250 clones in tumors than in blood (p = 0.039). The study included only five patients, and the authors note findings should be validated in a larger study. Comparison of CD4+ and CD8+ T cell repertoires was precluded by the use of bulk unsorted samples. Repertoire overlap was higher between tumor regions (mean about 35%) than tumor-adjacent (approximately 17%) or tumor-blood (approximately 14%) pairs, consistent with antigen-driven expansion. Only the TCR beta chain was sequenced, which likely underestimates true repertoire diversity because unpaired alpha chains were not captured.

The sequence derives from a man aged 40-55 years with primary liver carcinoma and hepatitis B virus infection. The chain employs TRBV29-1 and TRBJ1-4, and the D gene may be TRBD1, 5 bases matching. The specimen was liver tumor tissue from sampling region 2. The sample's cell subset or site, from its label and the paper: tumor region T2, inferior pole. The CDR3 protein is CSVMGGRGEKLFF. Read as DNA, the sequence is TGCAGCGTGATGGGGGGTAGGGGTGAAAAACTGTTTTTT.